The sequence of this TCR beta chain was determined in a study of T cell responses to AZD1222 COVID-19 vaccine. The CDR3 runs to 13 residues. Germline CDR1 is SEHNR and CDR2 is FQNEAQ (reference sequence). Trimming left V 3 bases short and J 0 bases short, with 6 bases between. Profiled with immunoSEQ multiplex PCR; TCRdb holds only in-frame clones, not every one. Seen here are roughly 36,000 clones, less than 90% observed once, and the top ten hold around 6.6%. The sample here was peripheral blood, taken on day 0 of AZD1222 vaccination. V and J are TRBV7-9 and TRBJ2-7; D is ambiguous. This TCR was sampled from an adult in good health. The CDR3 coding sequence is TGTGCCAGCAGCTTGGGCAACTCCTACGAGCAGTACTTC. It is translated as CASSLGNSYEQYF.